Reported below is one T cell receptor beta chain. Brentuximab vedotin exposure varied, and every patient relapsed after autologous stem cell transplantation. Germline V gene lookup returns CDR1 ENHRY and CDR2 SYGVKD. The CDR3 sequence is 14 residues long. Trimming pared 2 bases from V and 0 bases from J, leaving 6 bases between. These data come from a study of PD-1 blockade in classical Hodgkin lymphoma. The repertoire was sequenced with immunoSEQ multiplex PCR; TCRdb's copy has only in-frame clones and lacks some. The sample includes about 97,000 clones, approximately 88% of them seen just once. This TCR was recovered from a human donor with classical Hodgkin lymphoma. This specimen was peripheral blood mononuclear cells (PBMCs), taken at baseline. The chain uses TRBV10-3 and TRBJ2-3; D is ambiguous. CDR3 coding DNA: TGTGCCATCAGTGAGGGGCCTAGCACAGATACGCAGTATTTT. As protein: CAISEGPSTDTQYF.